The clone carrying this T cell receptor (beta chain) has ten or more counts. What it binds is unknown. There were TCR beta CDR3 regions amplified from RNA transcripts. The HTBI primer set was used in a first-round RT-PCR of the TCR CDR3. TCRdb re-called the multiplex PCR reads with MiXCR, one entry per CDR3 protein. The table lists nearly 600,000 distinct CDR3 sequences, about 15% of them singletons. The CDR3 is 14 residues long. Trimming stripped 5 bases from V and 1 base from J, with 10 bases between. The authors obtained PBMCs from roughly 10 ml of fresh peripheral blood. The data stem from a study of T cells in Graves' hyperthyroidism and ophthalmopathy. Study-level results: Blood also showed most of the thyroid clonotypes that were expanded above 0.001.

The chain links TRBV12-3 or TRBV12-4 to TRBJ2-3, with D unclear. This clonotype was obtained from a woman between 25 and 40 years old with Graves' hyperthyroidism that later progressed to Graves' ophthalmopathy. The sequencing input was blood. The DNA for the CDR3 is TGTGCCAGCAGTCCCGACACGGGCACAGATACGCAGTATTTT. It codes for CASSPDTGTDTQYF.